One sample yielded the 10 T cell receptor beta chains listed below, sequenced in a study of cytotoxic CD8 clonotypes in ibrutinib-treated CLL. Assay used: immunoSEQ multiplex PCR; TCRdb lists only in-frame clones, some missing. The table has around 310,000 clones, roughly 85% seen once. The material sequenced was PBMCs, taken before ibrutinib treatment. The receptors originated from a human donor with chronic lymphocytic leukemia.

Comments on this clone: Different DNA sequences within this sample yield the same CDR3. The rearrangement uses TRBV28 and TRBJ1-2; D call uncertain. Trimming removed 3 bases from V and 1 base from J, with 3 bases in between. Germline loops: CDR1 MDHEN, CDR2 SYDVKM. This CDR3 comprises 12 residues. The CDR3 loop is CASSFLNYGYTF. CDR3 nucleotides: TGTGCCAGCAGTTTTCTTAACTATGGCTACACCTTC.

The J gene is TRBJ2-7, the V gene TRBV6-1; 8 bases fit TRBD2. The CDR3 totals 13 residues. V lost 4 bases, J lost 5 bases, and 4 bases stayed unmatched. Germline CDR1 and CDR2: MNHNS and SASEGT. CDR3 nucleotides: TGTGCCAGCAGTGTGACTAGCGTTCACGAGCAGTACTTC. Translated, it gives CASSVTSVHEQYF.

V is TRBV20-1 and J is TRBJ1-2; tentatively, D is TRBD1 (5 bases). V lost 1 base, J lost 8 bases, and 5 bases lay in between. The CDR3 runs 10 residues. Germline CDR1 and CDR2: DFQATT and SNEGSKA (reference sequence). The CDR3 protein is CSARGQGYTF. The CDR3 DNA sequence: TGCAGTGCTAGAGGACAGGGCTACACCTTC.

This chain joins TRBV7-3 and TRBJ2-2, with 7 positions matching TRBD1. V was pared by 2 bases and J by 4 bases, with 1 base of the junction left unmatched. Germline CDR1 SGHTA, CDR2 FQGTGA. This CDR3 is 14 amino acids long. The CDR3 DNA is TGTGCCAGCAGCTTATCAGGGGGCACCGGGGAGCTGTTTTTT. It codes for CASSLSGGTGELFF.

As for this clone: Other DNA sequences in this specimen translate into the identical CDR3. The chain joins TRBV30 to TRBJ1-1; D is perhaps TRBD1 (5 bases). Germline V gene data show CDR1 as GTSNPN and CDR2 as SVGIG (reference sequence). The CDR3 has 11 amino acids. V dropped 1 base and J dropped 7 bases, with 7 bases sitting between them. This CDR3 is CAWSEQGEAFF. The CDR3 nucleotides read TGTGCCTGGAGTGAGCAGGGTGAAGCTTTCTTT.

V and J are TRBV7-9 and TRBJ2-1, with TRBD1 matching 7 bases. CDR1 and CDR2 (germline): SEHNR, FQNEAQ (reference sequence). The CDR3 runs 14 residues. V gave up 5 bases and J gave up 8 bases; unmatched junction bases: 9. This CDR3 reads CASSTYRGRDEQFF. The DNA of the CDR3 is TGTGCCAGCAGCACCTACAGGGGCCGGGATGAGCAGTTCTTC.

The V gene is TRBV18, the J gene TRBJ2-7; 13 bases map to TRBD2. V trimming: 6 bases; J trimming: 6 bases; junction bases outside the gene matches: 8. There are 15 residues in the CDR3. The V gene's germline CDR1 is KGHSH and CDR2 LQKENI. The CDR3 nucleotides are TGTGCCAGCTCGGTAACTAGCGGGAGGGCCTTCGAGCAGTACTTC. It specifies CASSVTSGRAFEQYF.

This chain joins TRBV28 and TRBJ2-2; possibly TRBD1 or TRBD2 for D (6 bases each). The V end lost 4 bases, the J end lost 2 bases, and 35 bases lay between the germline ends. This CDR3 contains 23 residues. The germline V gene has CDR1 MDHEN and CDR2 SYDVKM. CDR3: CASSSFKPGHRPMRRDNTGELFF. The CDR3 coding sequence is TGTGCCAGCAGTTCTTTCAAACCGGGACACCGTCCGATGAGGCGGGACAACACCGGGGAGCTGTTTTTT.

The genes are TRBV10-3 and TRBJ1-2; 8 nucleotides agree with TRBD1. The CDR3 spans 13 residues. V lost 7 bases and J lost 5; bases outside the gene matches: 6. Germline CDR1 ENHRY, CDR2 SYGVKD. CDR3: CAINGQGRYGYTF. As DNA, the CDR3 is TGTGCCATCAATGGACAGGGTAGATATGGCTACACCTTC.

The rearrangement uses TRBV6-6 and TRBJ2-1; D ambiguous. Per the germline V gene, CDR1 is MNHNY and CDR2 is SVGAGI (reference sequence). V lost 2 bases to trimming and J lost 5 bases, with 16 bases between them. The CDR3 loop spans 16 amino acids. The CDR3 DNA sequence: TGTGCCAGCAGTTACCCGCCGGGCCAAGACAACAATGAGCAGTTCTTC. It translates to CASSYPPGQDNNEQFF.